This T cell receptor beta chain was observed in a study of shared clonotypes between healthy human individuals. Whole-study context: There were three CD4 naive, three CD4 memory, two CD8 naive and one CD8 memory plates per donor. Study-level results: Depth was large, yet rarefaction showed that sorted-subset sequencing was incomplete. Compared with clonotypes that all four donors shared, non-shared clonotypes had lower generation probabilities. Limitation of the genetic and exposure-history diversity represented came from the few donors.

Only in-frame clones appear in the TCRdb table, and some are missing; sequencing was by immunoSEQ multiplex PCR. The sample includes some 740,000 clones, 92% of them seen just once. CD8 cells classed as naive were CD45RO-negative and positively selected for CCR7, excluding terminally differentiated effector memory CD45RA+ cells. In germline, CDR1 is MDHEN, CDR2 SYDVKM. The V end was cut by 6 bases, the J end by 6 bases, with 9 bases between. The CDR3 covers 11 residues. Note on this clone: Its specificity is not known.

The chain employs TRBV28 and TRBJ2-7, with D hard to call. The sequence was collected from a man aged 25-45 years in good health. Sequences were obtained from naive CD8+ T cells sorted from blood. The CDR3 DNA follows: TGTGCCAGCAGCGAGGTGGCCGAGCAGTACTTC. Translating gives CASSEVAEQYF. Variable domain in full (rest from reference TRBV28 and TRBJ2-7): DVKVTQSSRYLVKRTGEKVFLECVQDMDHENMFWYRQDPGLGLRLIYFSYDVKMKEKGDIPEGYSVSREKKERFSLILESASTNQTSMYLCASSEVAEQYFGPGTRLTVT.